The following is a TCR beta chain sequence with its context. Its antigen is still unknown. Both 60 Vbeta primers and 13 Jbeta primers went into the PCR. TCRdb's copy holds only in-frame clones and misses some; the assay was immunoSEQ multiplex PCR. Here the sample table reports 190,000 or so clones. This entry comes from a study of cytomegalovirus exposure and HLA in healthy donors. Whole-study results and caveats: According to a later analysis, most TCR beta chains associated with CMV appeared HLA-restricted. Roughly uniform depth of sequencing across donors was assumed in presence/absence analyses.

The CDR3 consists of 16 residues. CDR1 is SGDLS, CDR2 YYNGEE, per germline. The V gene lost 0 bases and the J gene lost 2 bases, with 12 bases spanning the gap. Source material: PBMCs. The clonotype comes from a boy aged 5-17 years in good health and CMV-seronegative. The chain links TRBV9 to TRBJ1-3, with D perhaps matching TRBD1 (5 bases). The CDR3 region has the DNA TGTGCCAGCAGCGTAGCTTGGCAGGGCCCTGGAAACACCATATATTTT. It translates to CASSVAWQGPGNTIYF.